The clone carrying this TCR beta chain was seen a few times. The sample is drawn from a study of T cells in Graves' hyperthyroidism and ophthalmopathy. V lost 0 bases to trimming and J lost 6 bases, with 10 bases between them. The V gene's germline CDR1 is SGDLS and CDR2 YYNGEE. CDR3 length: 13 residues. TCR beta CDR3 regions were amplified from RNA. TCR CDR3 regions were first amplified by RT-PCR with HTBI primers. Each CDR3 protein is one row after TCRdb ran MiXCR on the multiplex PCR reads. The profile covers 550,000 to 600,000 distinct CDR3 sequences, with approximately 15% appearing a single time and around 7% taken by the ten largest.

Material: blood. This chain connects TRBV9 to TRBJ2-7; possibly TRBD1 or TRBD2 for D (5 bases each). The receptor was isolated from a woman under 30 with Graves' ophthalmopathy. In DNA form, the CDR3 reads TGTGCCAGCAGCGTAGCGGGACCTTCCGAGCAGTACTTC. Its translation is CASSVAGPSEQYF.